Sequencing of this TCR beta chain was carried out in a study of somatic mutations in cytotoxic T cells in rheumatoid arthritis. Background on the study: Certain T-cell populations stained with V beta antibodies were FACS-sorted to nearly 100% purity, and V beta1+ cells were TCRB-sequenced.

About this clone itself: Its antigen is still unknown.

Whole-study results and caveats: For CD8+ T-cell clonality, rheumatoid arthritis patients and age-matched healthy controls did not differ significantly. The largest CD8+ clone made up over 20% of CD8+ cells in about an eighth of the 65 patients. Rising age went with increasing CD8+ clonality in rheumatoid arthritis patients; healthy controls showed no such increase.

Produced via immunoSEQ multiplex PCR; TCRdb's table is partial and in-frame only. The sample lists about 9,600 clones; approximately 86% were seen once. The CDR3 consists of 15 residues. V lost 4 bases, J lost 10 bases, and 21 bases lay in between. CDR1 and CDR2 from the germline V gene are SGHRS and YFSETQ. This TCR derives from an adult with rheumatoid arthritis. The sequenced sample was CD8+ T cells sorted from blood. This sequence joins TRBV5-1 and TRBJ2-1; D might be TRBD1 or TRBD2, each matching 5 bases. The DNA of the CDR3 is TGCGCCAGCAGCACCCGGATCTCCGCCGGGGCCGAGCAGTTCTTC. This translates into CASSTRISAGAEQFF.